The subject of this entry is one TCR beta chain. The sample comes from a study of blood T cell repertoires in COVID-19. Study overall: Sites across the United States, Italy and Spain contributed samples from acute and convalescent COVID-19. PBMCs, B-cell-depleted T cells, or T cells were the source of the cDNA or gDNA that made up the material.

Methods used by the authors: Nucleated cell counts were estimated from reference gene primer amplification. Only in-frame clones appear in the TCRdb table, and some are missing; sequencing was by immunoSEQ multiplex PCR. Clonal size and the V and J genes are those of that table, whereas D and trimming came from the DNA. The sample has 400,000 to 450,000 clones; around 91% are singletons. Seattle-derived patients entered the study during active infection and were followed longitudinally. The sample was peripheral blood. The receptor was derived from a woman aged 40-49 years with COVID-19, enrolled during active disease.

The CDR3 is CASLRGAYTF. CDR3 bases: TGTGCCTCTCTCAGAGGAGCCTACACCTTC. The V call is TRBV30, the J call TRBJ1-2, with unresolved D. V gave up 7 bases and J gave up 10 bases, with 13 bases separating them. The CDR3 is made up of 10 amino acids. Per germline, CDR1 GTSNPN and CDR2 SVGIG (reference sequence).